The 7 T cell receptor beta chains reported below all come from one sample, sequenced in a study of blood T cell repertoires in COVID-19. Data came from immunoSEQ multiplex PCR; TCRdb stores just in-frame clones and leaves some out. The repertoire holds about 140,000 clones, with about 86% as singletons. Specimen: peripheral blood. These receptor sequences come from a woman in her fifties or sixties with acute or convalescent COVID-19.

The rearrangement uses TRBV27 and TRBJ1-4, with 9 bases that match TRBD1. The CDR3 is made up of 16 amino acids. Germline lookup yields CDR1 MNHEY and CDR2 SMNVEV (reference sequence). Trimming at V came to 6 bases and at J to 3 bases, leaving 8 bases not matched to a gene. The CDR3 bases are TGTGCCAGCAGGCGGGGACAGGGCGCGGCTAATGAAAAACTGTTTTTT. As protein: CASRRGQGAANEKLFF.

The chain employs TRBV9 and TRBJ1-6; no definite D call. The germline V gene encodes CDR1 SGDLS and CDR2 YYNGEE. V dropped 2 bases and J dropped 7 bases, with 7 bases sitting between them. This CDR3 has 13 residues. The CDR3, as DNA: TGTGCCAGCAGCGTCAGTCCCAATTCACCCCTCCACTTT. It translates to CASSVSPNSPLHF. The complete variable domain, with remaining parts taken from reference TRBV9 and TRBJ1-6, reads DSGVTQTPKHLITATGQRVTLRCSPRSGDLSVYWYQQSLDQGLQFLIQYYNGEERAKGNILERFSAQQFPDLHSELNLSSLELGDSALYFCASSVSPNSPLHFGNGTRLTVT.

This chain connects TRBV28 to TRBJ2-7, with 7 nucleotides matching TRBD1. The germline V gene encodes CDR1 MDHEN and CDR2 SYDVKM. This CDR3 region has 20 residues. J lost 6 bases, V lost 3 bases, and 26 bases had no gene match. The CDR3 bases are TGTGCCAGCAGTTTTCTACGAGCGGAGTCTTCTGGGACAGACATGGGCGAGCAGTACTTC. This sequence encodes CASSFLRAESSGTDMGEQYF. The variable domain in full, with the rest retrieved from reference TRBV28 and TRBJ2-7, is DVKVTQSSRYLVKRTGEKVFLECVQDMDHENMFWYRQDPGLGLRLIYFSYDVKMKEKGDIPEGYSVSREKKERFSLILESASTNQTSMYLCASSFLRAESSGTDMGEQYFGPGTRLTVT.

Details on this clone: The sample carries other DNA sequences with the same CDR3. The rearrangement joins TRBV7-2 to TRBJ1-1; 7 nucleotides line up with TRBD1. The CDR3 length is 14 residues. Germline CDR1 SGHTA, CDR2 FQGNSA. J gave up 3 bases and V 5 bases, and 6 bases lay outside the gene matches. CDR3: CASSLTGTDTEAFF. CDR3 nucleotides: TGTGCCAGCAGCCTAACCGGGACAGACACTGAAGCTTTCTTT.

The rearrangement uses TRBV7-8 and TRBJ1-5, with 8 bases aligning to TRBD1. V shed 5 bases and J 5 bases; nucleotides not matched to a gene: 5. The CDR3 sequence is 14 residues long. The germline V gene has CDR1 SGHVS and CDR2 FQNEAQ. CDR3 region: CASSGHRGDQPQHF. Here the CDR3 DNA reads TGTGCCAGCAGCGGACACAGGGGGGATCAGCCCCAGCATTTT. The whole variable domain, filled in from reference TRBV7-8 and TRBJ1-5, reads GAGVSQSPRYKVAKRGQDVALRCDPISGHVSLFWYQQALGQGPEFLTYFQNEAQLDKSGLPSDRFFAERPEGSVSTLKIQRTQQEDSAVYLCASSGHRGDQPQHFGDGTRLSIL.

This clone was observed a few times. This sequence joins TRBV28 and TRBJ2-5; 8 bases agree with TRBD2. There are 15 residues in the CDR3. With 3 bases clipped from V and 3 bases from J, the junction kept 6 bases outside the gene matches. Germline values: CDR1 MDHEN, CDR2 SYDVKM. The CDR3 region is CASSFVGGGKETQYF. As DNA, the CDR3 is TGTGCCAGCAGTTTCGTTGGCGGGGGGAAAGAGACCCAGTACTTC.

This clone was seen repeatedly, ten times or more. This chain uses TRBV7-3 with TRBJ1-1; D gene uncertain. V was clipped by 2 bases and J by 0 bases, with 4 bases between them. CDR1 is SGHTA and CDR2 is FQGTGA in the germline V gene. This CDR3 has 13 residues. This chain's CDR3 is CASSLGMNTEAFF. The DNA for the CDR3 is TGTGCCAGCAGCTTAGGCATGAACACTGAAGCTTTCTTT.